This paragraph reports one T cell receptor (beta chain). Its antigen is unidentified. One junction end disagrees with the germline gene, perhaps due to a read error. Vbeta (60) and Jbeta (13) primers were used in the PCR. The assay was immunoSEQ multiplex PCR, and TCRdb's table has in-frame clones only and misses some. The sample has about 220,000 clones, around 75% seen once. CDR1 SEHNR and CDR2 FQNEAQ come from the germline V gene (reference sequence). This CDR3 comprises 12 residues. The data stem from a study of cytomegalovirus exposure and HLA in healthy donors. Study-wide context: In an earlier analysis, around 120 million unique TCR beta sequences were found from approximately 170 million T cells.

Whole-study findings and limits: Later analysis showed most CMV-associated TCR beta chains appearing HLA-restricted. Researchers catalogued some 160 TCR beta chains as cytomegalovirus-associated. The HLA-A and HLA-B alleles of most subjects were reportedly predicted accurately from TCR beta sequences.

The chain carries TRBV7-9 and TRBJ2-7, with D maybe TRBD2 (6 bases). The sample consisted of PBMCs. The receptor was isolated from a woman in her 30s in good health and CMV-seronegative. The CDR3 loop is CSSSGLTYEQYF. In DNA form, the CDR3 reads TGTTCCAGCAGCGGACTAACTTACGAGCAGTACTTC.